A single sample is the source of the 21 T cell receptor beta chains below, sequenced in a study of T cell changes during pregnancy in multiple sclerosis. The repertoire was sequenced with immunoSEQ multiplex PCR; TCRdb's copy has only in-frame clones and lacks some. The sample contains about 45,000 clones, around 93% of which appear only once. Sequenced here: CD8+ T cells from peripheral blood mononuclear cells, sampled in the second trimester of pregnancy. The receptor set was obtained from a female donor with multiple sclerosis, enrolled in a pregnancy study.

V and J are TRBV10-3 and TRBJ1-5; 9 positions agree with TRBD1. The germline CDR1 and CDR2 sequences are ENHRY and SYGVKD. This CDR3 region has 14 residues. Germline trimming cut 8 bases from V and 2 bases from J; bases unmatched to any gene: 4. CDR3 in DNA: TGTGCCATCCGGGACAGGGATGGCAATCAGCCCCAGCATTTT. It specifies CAIRDRDGNQPQHF.

The rearrangement joins TRBV2 to TRBJ2-3, with D possibly being TRBD1 (6 bases). This CDR3 is 17 amino acids long. CDR1 and CDR2 from the germline V gene are SNHLY and FYNNEI. With 2 bases removed from V and 3 bases from J, the gap between germline ends came to 18 bases. The CDR3 DNA reads TGTGCCAGCAGTGAACTCAGGGGTCAGGGAAGGACAGATACGCAGTATTTT. The encoded protein is CASSELRGQGRTDTQYF.

This chain links TRBV9 with TRBJ2-1; D not resolved. V shed 4 bases and J shed 6 bases, with 8 bases lying between them. The CDR3 extends over 12 amino acids. Germline-derived CDR1 and CDR2 are SGDLS and YYNGEE. The CDR3 reads CASSPPSNEQFF. CDR3 coding DNA: TGTGCCAGCAGCCCCCCTTCCAATGAGCAGTTCTTC.

The chain links TRBV21-1 to TRBJ2-5; TRBD1, the D gene given by the table, was not confirmed from the DNA. TRBV21-1 is a documented pseudogene. The CDR3 length is 14 residues. CDR3 sequence reads: CASSTHTGGETQYF. CDR3 in DNA: TGTGCCAGCAGCACCCATACAGGGGGAGAGACCCAGTACTTC.

This clone was counted once. This chain links TRBV4-3 with TRBJ1-3; TRBD1 matches 8 bases. The CDR3 is 14 residues long. Per the germline V gene, CDR1 is LGHNA and CDR2 is YSLEER. After removal of 0 bases from V and 8 bases from J, the junction contained 3 bases not matched to a gene. The CDR3 DNA sequence: TGCGCCAGCAGCCAAGATCAGGGGGCGGACACCATATATTTT. Protein: CASSQDQGADTIYF.

The genes are TRBV4-3 and TRBJ1-2, with no clear D. Germline lookup yields CDR1 LGHNA and CDR2 YSLEER. The CDR3 consists of 16 residues. V lost 0 bases and J 0 bases, leaving 11 bases between the germline ends. CDR3: CASSQDAGKANYGYTF. The CDR3 DNA reads as TGCGCCAGCAGCCAAGATGCGGGGAAGGCTAACTATGGCTACACCTTC.

The rearrangement uses TRBV6-5 and TRBJ2-5, with TRBD2 matching 10 bases. J lost 2 bases, V lost 6 bases, and 6 bases had no gene match. The CDR3 length is 15 residues. Germline-derived CDR1 and CDR2 are MNHEY and SVGAGI. CDR3 DNA sequence: TGTGCCAGCAGCTTAGCGGGGGGCACGCAAGAGACCCAGTACTTC. Its protein is CASSLAGGTQETQYF.

The V call is TRBV6-1, the J call TRBJ1-3; D remains unclear. Trimming removed 1 base at V and 0 bases at J, with 7 bases between. The CDR3 runs 15 residues. CDR1 is MNHNS and CDR2 is SASEGT in the germline V gene. As DNA, the CDR3 is TGTGCCAGCAGTGAAGGAGGGTACTCTGGAAACACCATATATTTT. Protein product: CASSEGGYSGNTIYF.

The rearrangement links TRBV7-9 to TRBJ2-7; D perhaps matches TRBD2 (7 bases). The CDR3 is 15 residues long. Germline V gene data show CDR1 as SEHNR and CDR2 as FQNEAQ (reference sequence). The ends were cut back, 5 bases at V and 2 bases at J, with 16 bases in the middle. Written as DNA, the CDR3 is TGTGCCAGCAGCCCTGCGGGGGCGCCCACCTACGAGCAGTACTTC. Protein product: CASSPAGAPTYEQYF. Combining the CDR3 with reference TRBV7-9 and TRBJ2-7 gives the whole variable domain DTGVSQNPRHKITKRGQNVTFRCDPISEHNRLYWYRQTLGQGPEFLTYFQNEAQLEKSRLLSDRFSAERPKGSFSTLEIQRTEQGDSAMYLCASSPAGAPTYEQYFGPGTRLTVT.

V and J are TRBV10-3 and TRBJ1-1; no reliable D call. The germline V gene has CDR1 ENHRY and CDR2 SYGVKD. The CDR3 runs to 12 residues. Trimming left V 7 bases short and J 6 bases short, with 12 bases between. The CDR3 DNA reads TGTGCCATCAATTCGGGAAACGCTGAAGCTTTCTTT. Translation gives CAINSGNAEAFF.

V is TRBV7-2 and J is TRBJ2-7; D may be TRBD1 (5 bases). Germline V gives CDR1 SGHTA, CDR2 FQGNSA. The CDR3 loop spans 13 amino acids. V shed 1 base and J shed 2 bases, with 6 bases lying between them. CDR3 in DNA: TGTGCCAGCAGCTTAGAGGGGACCTACGAGCAGTACTTC. This gives the protein CASSLEGTYEQYF.

V and J are TRBV2 and TRBJ1-2; D gene ambiguous. V lost 7 bases and J 5 bases, leaving 17 bases between the germline ends. Germline values: CDR1 SNHLY, CDR2 FYNNEI. The CDR3 sequence is 14 residues long. The DNA of the CDR3 is TGTGCCAGCACCCCCGGGTGGCCGGATTATGGCTACACCTTC. Encoded protein: CASTPGWPDYGYTF.

This rearrangement joins TRBV11-2 to TRBJ1-1, with D unclear. The CDR3 has 15 residues. Trimming removed 5 bases from V and 2 bases from J, with 15 bases in between. Germline V gene sequence: CDR1 SGHAT, CDR2 FQNNGV. The DNA of the CDR3 is TGTGCCAGCAGCGCGACTGTTCTCCCTAACACTGAAGCTTTCTTT. It translates to CASSATVLPNTEAFF.

This clone was observed a few times. J is TRBJ1-1 and V is TRBV30; TRBD1 matches 7 bases. The CDR3 totals 15 residues. The V gene end was trimmed by 0 bases and the J gene end by 1 base; junction bases not matched to a gene: 5. CDR1 and CDR2 (germline): GTSNPN, SVGIG (reference sequence). CDR3 sequence (DNA): TGTGCCTGGAGTGTAGGGGGCAGTCGGAACACTGAAGCTTTCTTT. Protein sequence: CAWSVGGSRNTEAFF.

The V and J genes are TRBV7-9 and TRBJ2-7; D not certain. This CDR3 has 16 residues. V was shortened by 0 bases and J by 0 bases, with 12 bases between the two germline ends. Germline V CDR1 and CDR2: SEHNR, FQNEAQ (reference sequence). The CDR3 is CASSLASGESSYEQYF. In DNA, the CDR3 is TGTGCCAGCAGCTTAGCCTCAGGCGAAAGCTCCTACGAGCAGTACTTC.

The chain carries TRBV7-2 and TRBJ1-3; D uncertain. This CDR3 region has 14 residues. The V and J ends lost 1 base and 2 bases respectively, with 6 bases between them. Germline CDR1 reads SGHTA; CDR2 reads FQGNSA. The CDR3: CASSLGSTGNTIYF. The CDR3 nucleotides are TGTGCCAGCAGCTTAGGGAGTACTGGAAACACCATATATTTT.

The J gene is TRBJ2-1, the V gene TRBV2, with D perhaps TRBD2 (6 bases). In germline, CDR1 is SNHLY, CDR2 FYNNEI. Trimming took off 11 bases at V and 2 bases at J, with 16 bases between the two ends. The CDR3 runs to 14 residues. CDR3 amino acids: CALGGLGAYNEQFF. CDR3 bases: TGTGCCTTGGGGGGATTAGGAGCCTACAATGAGCAGTTCTTC.

V usage is TRBV19 and J usage is TRBJ2-5; maybe TRBD2 (6 bases). This CDR3 has 14 residues. The ends were cut back, 3 bases at V and 5 bases at J, with 13 bases in the middle. Looked up from germline, CDR1 is LNHDA and CDR2 is SQIVND (reference sequence). The CDR3 bases are TGTGCCAGTAGTATCACGGACTACTCGGAGACCCAGTACTTC. It encodes CASSITDYSETQYF.

This sequence joins TRBV27 and TRBJ2-3; 9 nucleotides agree with TRBD2. In germline, CDR1 is MNHEY, CDR2 SMNVEV (reference sequence). This CDR3 is 14 amino acids long. V lost 3 bases, J lost 5 bases, and 3 bases stayed unmatched. The CDR3 reads CASSLSGGIDTQYF. The CDR3 DNA reads TGTGCCAGCAGTTTGAGCGGGGGGATAGATACGCAGTATTTT.

The chain combines TRBV9 with TRBJ2-6; TRBD1 agrees at 8 bases. Germline CDR1 SGDLS, CDR2 YYNGEE. The CDR3 has 19 residues. V was clipped by 2 bases and J by 0 bases; unmatched bases: 10. The CDR3 nucleotides read TGTGCCAGCAGCGTCCGGACAGGGTTTGCAAACTCTGGGGCCAACGTCCTGACTTTC. Encoded protein: CASSVRTGFANSGANVLTF. Complete variable domain (other parts from reference TRBV9 and TRBJ2-6): DSGVTQTPKHLITATGQRVTLRCSPRSGDLSVYWYQQSLDQGLQFLIQYYNGEERAKGNILERFSAQQFPDLHSELNLSSLELGDSALYFCASSVRTGFANSGANVLTFGAGSRLTVL.

CDR3 loop: CASSQVGSDNEQFF. The CDR3, as DNA: TGCGCCAGCAGCCAAGTTGGTAGCGACAATGAGCAGTTCTTC. The chain couples TRBV4-1 to TRBJ2-1, with a weak D call TRBD2 (5 bases). CDR3 size: 14 residues. V was clipped by 1 base and J by 5 bases, with 9 bases between them. The germline gives CDR1 MGHRA, CDR2 YSYEKL.